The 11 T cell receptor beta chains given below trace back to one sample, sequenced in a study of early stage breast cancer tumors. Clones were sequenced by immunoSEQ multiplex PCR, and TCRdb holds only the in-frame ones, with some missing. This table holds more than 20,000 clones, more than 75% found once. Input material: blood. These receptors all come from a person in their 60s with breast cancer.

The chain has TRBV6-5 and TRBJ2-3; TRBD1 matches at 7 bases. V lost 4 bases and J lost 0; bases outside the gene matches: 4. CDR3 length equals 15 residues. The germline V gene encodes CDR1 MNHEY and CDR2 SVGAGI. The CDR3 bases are TGTGCCAGCAGTTTCTGGACAGGTAGCACAGATACGCAGTATTTT. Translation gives CASSFWTGSTDTQYF.

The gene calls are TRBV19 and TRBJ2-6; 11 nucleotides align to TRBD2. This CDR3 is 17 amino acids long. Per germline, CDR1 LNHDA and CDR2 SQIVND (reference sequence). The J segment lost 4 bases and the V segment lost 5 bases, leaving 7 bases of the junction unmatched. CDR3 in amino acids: CASSWASGRPGANVLTF. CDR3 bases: TGTGCCAGTAGTTGGGCTAGCGGGAGGCCCGGGGCCAACGTCCTGACTTTC.

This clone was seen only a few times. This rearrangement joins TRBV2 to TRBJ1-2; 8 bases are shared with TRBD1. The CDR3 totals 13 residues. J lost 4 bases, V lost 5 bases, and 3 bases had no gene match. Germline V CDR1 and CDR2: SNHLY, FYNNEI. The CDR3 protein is CASSTTGVYGYTF. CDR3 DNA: TGTGCCAGCAGTACGACAGGGGTCTATGGCTACACCTTC.

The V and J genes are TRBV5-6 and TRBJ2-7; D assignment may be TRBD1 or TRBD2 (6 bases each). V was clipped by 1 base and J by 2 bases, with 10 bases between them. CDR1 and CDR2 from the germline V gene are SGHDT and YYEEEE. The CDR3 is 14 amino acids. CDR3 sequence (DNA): TGTGCCAGCAGCTTGTCGGGGGCCCCCTACGAGCAGTACTTC. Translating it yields CASSLSGAPYEQYF.

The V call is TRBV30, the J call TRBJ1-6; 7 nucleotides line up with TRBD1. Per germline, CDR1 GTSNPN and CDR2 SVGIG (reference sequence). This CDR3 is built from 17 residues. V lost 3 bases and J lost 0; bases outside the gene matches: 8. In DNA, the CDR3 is TGTGCCTGGAGCGGACAGGTTCCTAGCTCCTATAATTCACCCCTCCACTTT. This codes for CAWSGQVPSSYNSPLHF.

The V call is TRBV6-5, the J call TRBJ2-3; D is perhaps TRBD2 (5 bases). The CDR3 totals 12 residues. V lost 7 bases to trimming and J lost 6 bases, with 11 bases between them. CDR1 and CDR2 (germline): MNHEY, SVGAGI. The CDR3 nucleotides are TGTGCCAGCACCTCGGGGTACGATACGCAGTATTTT. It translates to CASTSGYDTQYF.

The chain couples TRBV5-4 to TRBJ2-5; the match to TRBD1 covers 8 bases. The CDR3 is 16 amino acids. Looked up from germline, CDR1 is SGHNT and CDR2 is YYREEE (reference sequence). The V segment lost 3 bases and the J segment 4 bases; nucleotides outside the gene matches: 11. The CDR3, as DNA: TGTGCCAGCAGCTCCGCTCAGGGGGCGCGAGGAGAGACCCAGTACTTC. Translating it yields CASSSAQGARGETQYF.

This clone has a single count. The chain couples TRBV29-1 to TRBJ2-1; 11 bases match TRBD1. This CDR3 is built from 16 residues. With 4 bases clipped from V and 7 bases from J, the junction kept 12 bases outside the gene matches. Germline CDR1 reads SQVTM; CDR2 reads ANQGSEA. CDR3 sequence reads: CSVGRWGDRGGNEQFF. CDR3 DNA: TGCAGCGTTGGGCGGTGGGGGGACAGGGGGGGAAATGAGCAGTTCTTC.

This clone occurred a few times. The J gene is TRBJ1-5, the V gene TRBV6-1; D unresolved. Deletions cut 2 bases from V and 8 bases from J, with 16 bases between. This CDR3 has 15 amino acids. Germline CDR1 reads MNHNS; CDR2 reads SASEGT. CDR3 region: CASSEQAGLWEPQHF. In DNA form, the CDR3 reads TGTGCCAGCAGTGAACAAGCTGGCCTTTGGGAGCCCCAGCATTTT.

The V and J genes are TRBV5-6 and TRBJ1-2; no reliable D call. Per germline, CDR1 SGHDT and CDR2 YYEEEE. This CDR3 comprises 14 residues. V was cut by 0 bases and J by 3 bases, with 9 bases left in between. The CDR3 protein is CASSLGAPDYGYTF. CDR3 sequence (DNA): TGTGCCAGCAGCTTGGGGGCACCGGACTATGGCTACACCTTC.

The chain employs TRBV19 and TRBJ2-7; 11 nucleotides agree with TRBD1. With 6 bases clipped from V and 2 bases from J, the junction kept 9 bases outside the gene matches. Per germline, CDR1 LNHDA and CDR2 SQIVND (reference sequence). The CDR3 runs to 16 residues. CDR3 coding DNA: TGTGCCAGTAGGTATAGGGGACAGGGGGGAGCCTACGAGCAGTACTTC. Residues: CASRYRGQGGAYEQYF.